This T cell receptor beta chain appears in the sequencing data of a study of tumor-infiltrating lymphocytes in primary liver carcinoma. This clonotype was seen ten or more times. The investigators made TCR beta cDNA from approximately 510 ng total RNA, using a constant-region primer. Three nested multiplex PCR rounds of slightly modified ARM-PCR generated TCR beta libraries. The study ran its first two PCR rounds for around 10 cycles each, using TRBV1-TRBV30 forward primers and a C-beta reverse primer. TCRdb processed the multiplex PCR reads anew with MiXCR; each CDR3 protein has one entry. The sample comprises around 100,000 distinct CDR3 sequences, more than 65% of which are singletons, and 9.5% rests with the top ten. Germline V gene data show CDR1 as MDHEN and CDR2 as SYDVKM. V was pared by 5 bases and J by 15 bases, with 14 bases between. The CDR3 sequence is 11 residues long. Both RNA and DNA were isolated together from approximately 22-30 mg of bulk tissue that had not been sorted.

The receptor was isolated from a woman aged 60-75 years with primary liver carcinoma and hepatitis B virus infection. The chain combines TRBV28 with TRBJ2-1, with D tentatively TRBD2 (5 bases). Sequenced input: liver tumor tissue from sampling region 5. As to subset: tumor region T5, tumor centre. The CDR3 DNA reads TGTGCCAGCAGTACTAGAAGGTGGTCGTTCTTC. Protein: CASSTRRWSFF.